The 21 T cell receptor beta chains in this list originate from one sample, sequenced in a study of cytomegalovirus exposure and HLA in healthy donors. PCR amplification relied on 60 Vbeta primers (plus 13 Jbeta primers). Repertoires were generated with immunoSEQ multiplex PCR, while TCRdb's copy carries only in-frame clones and drops some. The repertoire holds over 75,000 clones, approximately 84% seen once, with over 5% in the top ten. The material sequenced was PBMCs. Receptors were obtained from a woman younger than 30 in good health and CMV-seropositive.

This clone has a handful of counts. The chain recombines TRBV30 with TRBJ1-1, with D possibly TRBD1 on 6 matching bases. Trimming shortened V by 1 base and J by 5 bases, and 11 bases separated the two germline ends. CDR1 GTSNPN and CDR2 SVGIG come from the germline V gene (reference sequence). This CDR3 is built from 13 residues. Here the CDR3 reads CAWSGAGVTEAFF. The CDR3 nucleotides read TGTGCCTGGAGTGGAGCAGGGGTTACTGAAGCTTTCTTT.

The V and J genes are TRBV18 and TRBJ2-7; TRBD2 is a possible D gene (5 bases). Germline assignment: CDR1 KGHSH and CDR2 LQKENI. The CDR3 spans 12 residues. Trimming cost V 4 bases and J 3 bases, with 7 bases left between them. This CDR3 is CASSHGDYEQYF. CDR3 in DNA: TGTGCCAGCTCACACGGGGACTACGAGCAGTACTTC.

This clone is large within its sample. The rearrangement uses TRBV19 and TRBJ1-5; weak D call: TRBD1 (6 bases). The CDR3 has 13 residues. Germline CDR1 reads LNHDA; CDR2 reads SQIVND (reference sequence). The V and J ends lost 10 bases and 2 bases respectively, with 12 bases between them. The CDR3 DNA is TGTGCCACAGACAGACAGGGCAATCAGCCCCAGCATTTT. It is translated as CATDRQGNQPQHF.

The chain recombines TRBV28 with TRBJ1-5; TRBD1 might be the D (6 bases). The germline CDR1 and CDR2 sequences are MDHEN and SYDVKM. This CDR3 is built from 17 residues. Deletions cut 6 bases from V and 2 bases from J, with 20 bases between. CDR3 bases: TGTGCCAGCAGGCAAACCGGGACATGGGGCCGCAATCAGCCCCAGCATTTT. It is translated as CASRQTGTWGRNQPQHF.

The chain combines TRBV5-1 with TRBJ2-1, with 7 bases matching TRBD2. Germline CDR1 SGHRS, CDR2 YFSETQ. CDR3 length: 14 amino acids. Trimming cost V 4 bases and J 3 bases; bases outside gene matches: 4. CDR3 protein: CASSNRDYYNEQFF. The CDR3 DNA reads as TGCGCCAGCAGCAACCGGGACTACTACAATGAGCAGTTCTTC.

CDR3 sequence (DNA): TGTGCCAGTAGTATCGTGGGGGGGGGAGCTTTCTTT. This codes for CASSIVGGGAFF. The chain has TRBV19 and TRBJ1-1; D is possibly TRBD1 (5 bases). The germline V and J ends were trimmed by 3 bases and 10 bases, with 12 bases remaining between them. Germline V gene data show CDR1 as LNHDA and CDR2 as SQIVND (reference sequence). The CDR3 contains 12 residues.

The CDR3 DNA follows: TGTGCCAGCAGCGTAGGAGGGGGACAGGGGGAAGGCTACACCTTC. Translated, it gives CASSVGGGQGEGYTF. This chain joins TRBV9 and TRBJ1-2; 11 nucleotides match TRBD1. J gave up 8 bases and V 0 bases, and 6 bases lay outside the gene matches. CDR3 length: 15 amino acids. The germline V gene has CDR1 SGDLS and CDR2 YYNGEE.

CDR3 in DNA: TGTGCCAGCAGTTTCGGGGGAGTCACCGGGGAGCTGTTTTTT. Translated, it gives CASSFGGVTGELFF. This chain connects TRBV6-6 to TRBJ2-2; D possibly corresponds to TRBD2 (6 bases). Trimming took off 4 bases at V and 4 bases at J, with 10 bases between the two ends. The germline gives CDR1 MNHNY, CDR2 SVGAGI (reference sequence). This CDR3 has 14 residues.

The V gene is TRBV11-2, the J gene TRBJ2-7; TRBD1 matches at 8 bases. In germline, CDR1 is SGHAT, CDR2 FQNNGV. Trimming took 5 bases from V and 1 from J; bases not matched to a gene: 10. CDR3 length equals 16 residues. DNA for the CDR3: TGTGCCAGCAGCAGCCCCCGGACAGGGTCTTCCTACGAGCAGTACTTC. It specifies CASSSPRTGSSYEQYF.

The chain joins TRBV6-6 to TRBJ2-4, with 11 bases that match TRBD2. This CDR3 has 15 residues. Trimming took 5 bases from V and 15 from J; bases not matched to a gene: 15. Germline lookup yields CDR1 MNHNY and CDR2 SVGAGI (reference sequence). The CDR3 is CASSKPSGGTGRGYF. DNA of the CDR3: TGTGCCAGCAGTAAACCTAGCGGGGGGACCGGCAGGGGGTACTTC.

The J gene is TRBJ2-1, the V gene TRBV27; D is uncertain. V was trimmed by 0 bases and J by 12 bases, leaving 12 bases between them. Looked up from germline, CDR1 is MNHEY and CDR2 is SMNVEV (reference sequence). The CDR3 length is 13 residues. In DNA, the CDR3 is TGTGCCAGCAGTTTATCGAGCTACTCCGGGCAGTTCTTC. Translated, it gives CASSLSSYSGQFF.

This chain connects TRBV6-1 to TRBJ2-4; 10 bases line up with TRBD2. V lost 4 bases to trimming and J lost 5 bases; unmatched junction nucleotides: 17. Germline V gives CDR1 MNHNS, CDR2 SASEGT. The CDR3 has 19 residues. The CDR3 sequence is CASSVWWGSGRAHENIQYF. CDR3 DNA sequence: TGTGCCAGCAGTGTATGGTGGGGAAGCGGGAGGGCCCATGAAAACATTCAGTACTTC.

The chain carries TRBV6-1 and TRBJ2-5, with no clear D. CDR1 MNHNS and CDR2 SASEGT come from the germline V gene. The CDR3 loop spans 11 amino acids. Trimming left V 3 bases short and J 7 bases short, with 6 bases between. CDR3 in DNA: TGTGCCAGCAGTGACACTTGGACCCAGTACTTC. Protein sequence: CASSDTWTQYF.

The chain carries TRBV7-9 and TRBJ1-4; D remains ambiguous. V lost 0 bases, J lost 5 bases, and 10 bases lay in between. This CDR3 has 15 residues. CDR1 SEHNR and CDR2 FQNEAQ come from the germline V gene (reference sequence). The CDR3 region has the DNA TGTGCCAGCAGCTTAGCTGCGGGTAGGAATGAAAAACTGTTTTTT. It specifies CASSLAAGRNEKLFF. The full variable domain, its missing parts supplied by reference TRBV7-9 and TRBJ1-4, is DTGVSQNPRHKITKRGQNVTFRCDPISEHNRLYWYRQTLGQGPEFLTYFQNEAQLEKSRLLSDRFSAERPKGSFSTLEIQRTEQGDSAMYLCASSLAAGRNEKLFFGSGTQLSVL.

The chain employs TRBV9 and TRBJ2-3, with TRBD2 matching 9 bases. The CDR3 has 18 amino acids. J lost 1 base, V lost 4 bases, and 13 bases had no gene match. Germline V CDR1 and CDR2: SGDLS, YYNGEE. CDR3 in amino acids: CASSLKPWTSEGTDTQYF. The CDR3 coding sequence is TGTGCCAGCAGCTTAAAGCCCTGGACTAGCGAGGGCACAGATACGCAGTATTTT.

The CDR3 reads CASSLQTGPSGANVLTF. The CDR3 DNA sequence: TGCGCCAGCAGCCTACAGACAGGACCCTCTGGGGCCAACGTCCTGACTTTC. The V gene is TRBV5-1, the J gene TRBJ2-6; a possible D gene is TRBD1 (6 bases). Germline loops: CDR1 SGHRS, CDR2 YFSETQ. Trimming cost V 4 bases and J 0 bases, with 14 bases left between them. The length of the CDR3 is 17 residues.

V gene TRBV27 combines with J gene TRBJ2-7; TRBD1 aligns across 7 bases. There are 15 residues in the CDR3. V was pared by 7 bases and J by 0 bases, with 9 bases of the junction left unmatched. Germline CDR1 is MNHEY and CDR2 is SMNVEV (reference sequence). The CDR3 reads CASKNAWDSSYEQYF. The CDR3 DNA follows: TGTGCCAGCAAGAACGCGTGGGACAGCTCCTACGAGCAGTACTTC.

The J gene is TRBJ2-7, the V gene TRBV27; TRBD2 aligns across 12 bases. With V trimmed by 5 bases and J by 6 bases, 11 bases remained unmatched. CDR3 length: 16 residues. Germline assignment: CDR1 MNHEY and CDR2 SMNVEV (reference sequence). CDR3 DNA sequence: TGTGCCAGCAGTACCCTCCTAGCGGGAGGGCCTGGCGAGCAGTACTTC. As protein: CASSTLLAGGPGEQYF.

V and J are TRBV4-1 and TRBJ1-6; possibly TRBD1 for D (6 bases). CDR1 and CDR2 (germline): MGHRA, YSYEKL. Trimming stripped 0 bases from V and 9 bases from J, with 18 bases between. The CDR3 totals 17 residues. The CDR3 is CASSQDTNQGGGSPLHF. As DNA, the CDR3 is TGCGCCAGCAGCCAAGATACTAACCAGGGAGGGGGTTCACCCCTCCACTTT.

The rearrangement links TRBV13 to TRBJ2-3, with 8 positions matching TRBD2. Looked up from germline, CDR1 is PRHDT and CDR2 is FYEKMQ (reference sequence). The trim removed 3 bases at V and 3 bases at J, leaving 2 bases unmatched. The CDR3 spans 14 residues. CDR3 bases: TGTGCCAGCAGCTTGGGACTAGGAACAGATACGCAGTATTTT. Translation: CASSLGLGTDTQYF. Based on the CDR3 plus reference TRBV13 and TRBJ2-3, the full variable domain is AAGVIQSPRHLIKEKRETATLKCYPIPRHDTVYWYQQGPGQDPQFLISFYEKMQSDKGSIPDRFSAQQFSDYHSELNMSSLELGDSALYFCASSLGLGTDTQYFGPGTRLTVL.

The chain carries TRBV27 and TRBJ2-3; the D gene is possibly TRBD2 (5 bases). The germline CDR1 and CDR2 sequences are MNHEY and SMNVEV (reference sequence). Trimming removed 3 bases from V and 2 bases from J, with 9 bases in between. This CDR3 is 14 amino acids long. CDR3 sequence: CASSFPGVTDTQYF. DNA for the CDR3: TGTGCCAGCAGTTTCCCCGGGGTCACAGATACGCAGTATTTT.